Below, 3 T cell receptor beta chains from the same sample are listed, as sequenced in a study of blood T cell repertoires in COVID-19 (TCRdb year 2020). The receptor library was made with the immunoSEQ multiplex PCR assay. The clones in this table, taken by TCRdb from immuneACCESS, are in-frame only. Not every clone is retained; where verified, under half of the shortfall comes from an unresolved V gene, and the cause of the rest is unknown. Across this sample there are about 330,000 clones, with around 88% seen only once. Roughly 1.6% of the sample is taken by the ten largest. Material for sequencing was peripheral blood. The receptors were gathered from a woman between 45 and 65 years old with acute or convalescent COVID-19.

This chain joins TRBV7-2 and TRBJ1-5; TRBD1 might be the D (6 bases). Deletions cut 4 bases from V and 4 bases from J, with 11 bases between. The CDR3 is 14 residues long. Per germline, CDR1 SGHTA and CDR2 FQGNSA. The CDR3 DNA follows: TGTGCCAGCAGCTCCCAAACAGGGAATCAGCCCCAGCATTTT. This translates into CASSSQTGNQPQHF.

The rearrangement joins TRBV5-4 to TRBJ2-1; TRBD2 agrees at 7 bases. Germline V gene data show CDR1 as SGHNT and CDR2 as YYREEE (reference sequence). This CDR3 contains 12 residues. J was trimmed by 14 bases and V by 4 bases; bases with no gene match: 9. The CDR3 sequence is CASSQNGGWEFF. DNA of the CDR3: TGTGCCAGCAGCCAGAACGGGGGGTGGGAGTTCTTC.

CDR3 residues: CASSQGVPSGTVFF. CDR3 nucleotides: TGCGCCAGCAGCCAAGGGGTCCCTAGCGGTACGGTGTTTTTT. The gene calls are TRBV4-1 and TRBJ2-2; 7 bases fit TRBD2. J was trimmed by 15 bases and V by 1 base; bases with no gene match: 11. The length of the CDR3 is 14 residues. The germline V gene has CDR1 MGHRA and CDR2 YSYEKL.